The subject of this entry is one T cell receptor (beta chain). Its antigen is currently unknown. The data are from a study of beta chain features in type 1 diabetes. Study-wide findings and caveats: Moderate but significant shortening of TCRB CDR3s was recorded in all four CD4+ subsets from Type 1 diabetes patients. Individuals with type 1 diabetes displayed fewer insertions and more deletions at VDJ junctions.

The CDR3 runs to 16 residues. V dropped 4 bases and J dropped 4 bases, with 17 bases sitting between them. Germline V lookup: CDR1 SGDLS, CDR2 YYNGEE. Stem cell-like memory, regulatory, central memory and naive CD4+ cells were sorted via CD45RO/CCR7/CD25/CD127/CD95/CD27. The whole isolated RNA underwent reverse transcription, so sequencing captured expressed TCRB transcripts. Here immunoSEQ multiplex PCR was the method, and the copy in TCRdb shows in-frame clones only, minus some. Among more than 300,000 clones, approximately 12% were seen once, and the ten largest hold more than 0.015%. Source material: naive CD4+ T cells from blood. The receptor comes from a man aged 18-30 years in good health. The chain employs TRBV9 and TRBJ2-2, with D possibly matching TRBD1 (5 bases). This CDR3 is CASSPRVLRTTGELFF. CDR3 coding DNA: TGTGCCAGCAGCCCCAGGGTTCTCAGGACCACCGGGGAGCTGTTTTTT.